This T cell receptor (beta chain) was observed in a study of technical replicates of blood from a handful of donors. The assay was immunoSEQ multiplex PCR, and TCRdb's table has in-frame clones only and misses some. Of 70,000 to 80,000 clones listed, roughly 96% were seen once; the top ten hold roughly 0.19%. This CDR3 region has 11 residues. V was clipped by 9 bases and J by 6 bases, with 12 bases between them. CDR1 is LNHDA, CDR2 SQIVND, per germline (reference sequence). The sequenced sample was T cells isolated from PBMCs. The TCR comes from a human donor in good health. This chain links TRBV19 with TRBJ2-7; D is ambiguous. The DNA of the CDR3 is TGTGCCAGCTCCGTGAATAGCGAGCAGTACTTC. Protein product: CASSVNSEQYF.